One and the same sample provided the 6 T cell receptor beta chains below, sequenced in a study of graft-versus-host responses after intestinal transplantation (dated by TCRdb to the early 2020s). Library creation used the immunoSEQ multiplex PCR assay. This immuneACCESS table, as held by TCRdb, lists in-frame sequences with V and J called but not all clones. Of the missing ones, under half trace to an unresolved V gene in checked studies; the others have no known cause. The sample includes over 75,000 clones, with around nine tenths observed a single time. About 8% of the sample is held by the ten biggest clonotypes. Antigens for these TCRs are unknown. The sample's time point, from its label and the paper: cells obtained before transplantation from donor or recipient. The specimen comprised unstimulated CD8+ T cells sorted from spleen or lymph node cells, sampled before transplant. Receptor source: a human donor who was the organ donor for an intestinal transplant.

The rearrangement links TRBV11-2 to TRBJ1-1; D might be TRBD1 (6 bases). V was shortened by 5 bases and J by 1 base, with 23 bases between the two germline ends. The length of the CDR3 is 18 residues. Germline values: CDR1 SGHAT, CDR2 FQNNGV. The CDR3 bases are TGTGCCAGCAGCAGAAGGGGGAAGGGACTTTCACCGAACACTGAAGCTTTCTTT. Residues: CASSRRGKGLSPNTEAFF.

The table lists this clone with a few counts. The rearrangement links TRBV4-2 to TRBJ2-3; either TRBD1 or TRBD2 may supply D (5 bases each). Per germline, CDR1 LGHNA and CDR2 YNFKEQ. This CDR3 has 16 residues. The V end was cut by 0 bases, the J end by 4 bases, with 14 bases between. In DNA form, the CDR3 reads TGTGCCAGCAGCCAAGATGGGGGAGAGCCCCCAGATACGCAGTATTTT. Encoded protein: CASSQDGGEPPDTQYF.

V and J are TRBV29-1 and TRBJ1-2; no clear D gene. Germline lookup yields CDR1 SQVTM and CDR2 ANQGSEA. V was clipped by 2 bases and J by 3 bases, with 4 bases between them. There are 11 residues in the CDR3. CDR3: CSVESDYGYTF. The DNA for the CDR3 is TGCAGCGTTGAATCTGACTATGGCTACACCTTC.

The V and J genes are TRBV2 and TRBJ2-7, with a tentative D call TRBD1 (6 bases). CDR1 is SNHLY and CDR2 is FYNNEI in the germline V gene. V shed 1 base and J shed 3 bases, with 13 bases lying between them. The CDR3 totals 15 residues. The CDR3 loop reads CASSEGRGFNYEQYF. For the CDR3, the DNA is TGTGCCAGCAGTGAAGGCAGGGGATTCAACTACGAGCAGTACTTC.

The CDR3, as DNA: TGTGCCAGTAGTATTCTTGAGAGGCAGCCTAGATCTACCGGGGAGCTGTTTTTT. As protein: CASSILERQPRSTGELFF. The chain links TRBV19 to TRBJ2-2; D not resolved. Looked up from germline, CDR1 is LNHDA and CDR2 is SQIVND (reference sequence). CDR3 length: 18 amino acids. Trimming stripped 3 bases from V and 5 bases from J, with 22 bases between.

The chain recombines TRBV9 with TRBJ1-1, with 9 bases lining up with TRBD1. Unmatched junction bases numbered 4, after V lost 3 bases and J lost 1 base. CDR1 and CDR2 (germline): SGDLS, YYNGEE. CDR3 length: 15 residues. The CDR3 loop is CASSDTTGGNTEAFF. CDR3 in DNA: TGTGCCAGCAGCGACACGACAGGGGGGAACACTGAAGCTTTCTTT.